The clone carrying this T cell receptor (beta chain) was counted at least ten times. What it binds is unknown. This specimen belongs to a study of T-cell reconstitution after alpha-beta-depleted transplantation in children. The study, taken as a whole, reports: In patients about two months after transplant, alpha-beta T cells reportedly arose from several hundred expanded graft clones. For some patients, TCRbeta diversity was high at day 60 because of recipient T cells and thymic progenitors that survived. T-cell counts and diversity were attributed mostly to newly produced T cells one year after transplant.

Library preparation (for TCRbeta) was performed with unique molecular identifiers. MiXCR, applied by TCRdb to the PCR reads, yields one record per CDR3 protein. The sample includes 77,000 or so distinct CDR3 sequences, roughly 20% seen only once; the top ten take roughly half. The ends were cut back, 7 bases at V and 0 bases at J, with 13 bases in the middle. Per germline, CDR1 KGHDR and CDR2 SFDVKD. There are 15 residues in the CDR3. V gene TRBV24-1 combines with J gene TRBJ2-3; D assignment may be TRBD1 or TRBD2 (5 bases each). The clonotype was recovered from a male patient between 2 and 10 years old who had a stem cell transplant for acute lymphoblastic leukemia, so the T cells may come from the graft donor. The material was PBMCs, mostly from graft donor cells, obtained 360 days after TCRalphabeta/CD19-depleted stem cell transplant. The CDR3 loop is CATSPGRRSTDTQYF. As DNA, the CDR3 is TGTGCCACCAGCCCGGGACGTAGAAGCACAGATACGCAGTATTTT.